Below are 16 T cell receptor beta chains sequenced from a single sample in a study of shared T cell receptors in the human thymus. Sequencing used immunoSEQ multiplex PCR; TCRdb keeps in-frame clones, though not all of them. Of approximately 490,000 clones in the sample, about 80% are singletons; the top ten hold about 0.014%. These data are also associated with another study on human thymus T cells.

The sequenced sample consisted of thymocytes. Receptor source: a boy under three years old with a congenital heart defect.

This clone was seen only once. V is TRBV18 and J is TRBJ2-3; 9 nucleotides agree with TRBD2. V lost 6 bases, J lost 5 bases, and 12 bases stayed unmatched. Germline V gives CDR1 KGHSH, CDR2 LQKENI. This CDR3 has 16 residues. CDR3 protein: CASSTVVAGEGDTQYF. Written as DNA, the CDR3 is TGTGCCAGCTCCACGGTAGTAGCGGGAGAGGGAGATACGCAGTATTTT. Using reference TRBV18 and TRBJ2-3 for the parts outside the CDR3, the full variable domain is NAGVMQNPRHLVRRRGQEARLRCSPMKGHSHVYWYRQLPEEGLKFMVYLQKENIIDESGMPKERFSAEFPKEGPSILRIQQVVRGDSAAYFCASSTVVAGEGDTQYFGPGTRLTVL.

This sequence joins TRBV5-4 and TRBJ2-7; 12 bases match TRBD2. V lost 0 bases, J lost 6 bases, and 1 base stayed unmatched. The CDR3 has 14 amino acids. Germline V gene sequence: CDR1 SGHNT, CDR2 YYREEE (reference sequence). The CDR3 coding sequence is TGTGCCAGCAGCTTGGGACTAGCGGGAGCCGAGCAGTACTTC. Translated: CASSLGLAGAEQYF.

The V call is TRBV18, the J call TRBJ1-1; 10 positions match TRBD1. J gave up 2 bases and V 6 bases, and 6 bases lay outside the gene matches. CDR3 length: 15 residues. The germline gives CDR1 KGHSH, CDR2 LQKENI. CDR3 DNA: TGTGCCAGCTCTCGCCGGGACAGGGGAAACACTGAAGCTTTCTTT. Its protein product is CASSRRDRGNTEAFF.

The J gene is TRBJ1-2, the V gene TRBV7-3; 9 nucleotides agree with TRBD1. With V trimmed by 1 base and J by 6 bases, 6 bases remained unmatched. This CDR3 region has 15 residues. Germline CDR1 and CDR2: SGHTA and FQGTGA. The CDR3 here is CASSLSGTGTDGYTF. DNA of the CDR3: TGTGCCAGCAGCTTAAGTGGGACAGGGACAGATGGCTACACCTTC.

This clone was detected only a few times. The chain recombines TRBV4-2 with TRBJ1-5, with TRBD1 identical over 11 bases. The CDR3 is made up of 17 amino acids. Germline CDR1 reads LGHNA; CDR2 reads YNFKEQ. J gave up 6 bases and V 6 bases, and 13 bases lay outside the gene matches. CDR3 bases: TGTGCCAGCAGTTCGTTCCGGGACAGGGGGTTCGCTCAGCCCCAGCATTTT. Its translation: CASSSFRDRGFAQPQHF.

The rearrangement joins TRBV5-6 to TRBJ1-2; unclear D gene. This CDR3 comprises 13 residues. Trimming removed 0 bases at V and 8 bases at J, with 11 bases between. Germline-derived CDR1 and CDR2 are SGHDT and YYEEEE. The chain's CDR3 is CASSLGTLRGYTF. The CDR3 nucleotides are TGTGCCAGCAGCTTGGGCACCCTCAGGGGCTACACCTTC.

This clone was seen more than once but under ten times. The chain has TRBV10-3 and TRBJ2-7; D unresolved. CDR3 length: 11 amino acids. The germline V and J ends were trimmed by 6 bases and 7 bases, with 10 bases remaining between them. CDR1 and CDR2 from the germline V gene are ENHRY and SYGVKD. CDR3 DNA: TGTGCCATCAGAAATGCGGATGAGCAGTACTTC. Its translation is CAIRNADEQYF.

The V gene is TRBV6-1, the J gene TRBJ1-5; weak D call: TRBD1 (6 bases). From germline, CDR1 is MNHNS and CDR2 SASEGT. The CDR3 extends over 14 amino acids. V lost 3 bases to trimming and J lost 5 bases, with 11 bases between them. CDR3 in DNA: TGTGCCAGCAGTGATTTACAGGGCTATCAGCCCCAGCATTTT. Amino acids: CASSDLQGYQPQHF.

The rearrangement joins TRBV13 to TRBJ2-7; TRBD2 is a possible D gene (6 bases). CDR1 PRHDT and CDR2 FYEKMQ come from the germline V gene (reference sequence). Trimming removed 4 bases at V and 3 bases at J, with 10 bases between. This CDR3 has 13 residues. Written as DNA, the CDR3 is TGTGCCAGCAGCTCCACGACTAGCTACGAGCAGTACTTC. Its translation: CASSSTTSYEQYF.

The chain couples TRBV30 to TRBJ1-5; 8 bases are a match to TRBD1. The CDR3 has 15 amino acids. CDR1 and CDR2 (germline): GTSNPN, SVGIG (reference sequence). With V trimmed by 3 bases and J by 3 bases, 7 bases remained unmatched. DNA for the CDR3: TGTGCCTGGAGCGGAACAGGGGGTCCCAATCAGCCCCAGCATTTT. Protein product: CAWSGTGGPNQPQHF.

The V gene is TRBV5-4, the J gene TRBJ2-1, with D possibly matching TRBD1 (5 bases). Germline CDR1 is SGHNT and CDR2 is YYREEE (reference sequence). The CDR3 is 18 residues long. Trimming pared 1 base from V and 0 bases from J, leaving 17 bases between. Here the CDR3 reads CASSLLGRGSYSYNEQFF. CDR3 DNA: TGTGCCAGCAGCTTGTTAGGAAGGGGTTCCTACTCCTACAATGAGCAGTTCTTC. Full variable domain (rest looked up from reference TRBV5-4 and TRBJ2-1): ETGVTQSPTHLIKTRGQQVTLRCSSQSGHNTVSWYQQALGQGPQFIFQYYREEENGRGNFPPRFSGLQFPNYSSELNVNALELDDSALYLCASSLLGRGSYSYNEQFFGPGTRLTVL.

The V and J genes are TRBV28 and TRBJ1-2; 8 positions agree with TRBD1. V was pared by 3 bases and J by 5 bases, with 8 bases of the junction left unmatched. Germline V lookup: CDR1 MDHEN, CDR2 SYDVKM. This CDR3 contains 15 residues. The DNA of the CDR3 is TGTGCCAGCAGTTTTTGGACAGGGAAGGGGTATGGCTACACCTTC. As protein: CASSFWTGKGYGYTF.

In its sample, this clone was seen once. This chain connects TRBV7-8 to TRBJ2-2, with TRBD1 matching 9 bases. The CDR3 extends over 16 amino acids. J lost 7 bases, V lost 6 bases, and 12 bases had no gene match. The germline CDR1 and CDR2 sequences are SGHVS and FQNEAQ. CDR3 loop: CASSPSRDRDDGELFF. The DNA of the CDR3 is TGTGCCAGCAGTCCATCCCGGGACAGGGACGACGGGGAGCTGTTTTTT.

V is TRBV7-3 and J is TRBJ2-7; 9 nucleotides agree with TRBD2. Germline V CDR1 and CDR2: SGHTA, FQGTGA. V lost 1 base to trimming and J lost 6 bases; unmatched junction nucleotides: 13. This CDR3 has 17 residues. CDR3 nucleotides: TGTGCCAGCAGCTTAAACCCCTTGCGGGAGGGCCGGGTCGAGCAGTACTTC. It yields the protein CASSLNPLREGRVEQYF. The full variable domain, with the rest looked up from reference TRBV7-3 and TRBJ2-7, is GAGVSQTPSNKVTEKGKYVELRCDPISGHTALYWYRQSLGQGPEFLIYFQGTGAADDSGLPNDRFFAVRPEGSVSTLKIQRTERGDSAVYLCASSLNPLREGRVEQYFGPGTRLTVT.

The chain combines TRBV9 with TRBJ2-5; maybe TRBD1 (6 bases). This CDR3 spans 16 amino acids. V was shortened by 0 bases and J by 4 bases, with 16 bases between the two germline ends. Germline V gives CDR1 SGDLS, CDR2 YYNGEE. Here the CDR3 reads CASSVAPFGQRETQYF. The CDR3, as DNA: TGTGCCAGCAGCGTAGCCCCCTTCGGACAGAGAGAGACCCAGTACTTC.

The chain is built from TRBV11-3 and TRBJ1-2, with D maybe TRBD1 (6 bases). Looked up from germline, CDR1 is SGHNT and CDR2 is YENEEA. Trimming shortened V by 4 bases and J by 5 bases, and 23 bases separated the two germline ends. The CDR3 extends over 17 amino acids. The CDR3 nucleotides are TGTGCCAGCAGCTCGTCGGATCAGGGGAGATCACTTTATGGCTACACCTTC. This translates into CASSSSDQGRSLYGYTF.